These 4 T cell receptor beta chains share one sample of origin, sequenced in a study of shared clonotypes between healthy human individuals. Only CD45RO-negative cells positively selected for CCR7 counted as naive CD8 cells, so terminally differentiated effector memory CD45RA+ cells were excluded. Profiling relied on immunoSEQ multiplex PCR, and the TCRdb table lists in-frame clones only, not all of them. In the table there are about 700,000 clones, just over 90% of which are singletons. Sequencing used naive CD8+ T cells sorted from blood. The receptor set was obtained from a man aged 25-45 years in good health.

The chain recombines TRBV7-3 with TRBJ1-1, with D uncertain. V lost 1 base and J 6 bases, leaving 9 bases between the germline ends. This CDR3 has 13 residues. Germline CDR1 SGHTA, CDR2 FQGTGA. The CDR3: CASSLIGGAEAFF. CDR3 in DNA: TGTGCCAGCAGCTTAATTGGAGGCGCTGAAGCTTTCTTT.

The chain joins TRBV2 to TRBJ2-7; D might be TRBD2 (5 bases). This CDR3 spans 11 amino acids. Germline V gives CDR1 SNHLY, CDR2 FYNNEI. Trimming stripped 4 bases from V and 6 bases from J, with 7 bases between. Here the CDR3 reads CASSGGSEQYF. CDR3 DNA: TGTGCCAGCAGTGGAGGGAGCGAGCAGTACTTC.

This clone was seen a handful of times. The genes are TRBV5-1 and TRBJ2-1; D might be TRBD1 (6 bases). Germline V CDR1 and CDR2: SGHRS, YFSETQ. The CDR3 has 16 residues. V was clipped by 0 bases and J by 5 bases, with 15 bases between them. The CDR3 sequence: CASSLGWGQGNNEQFF. CDR3 coding DNA: TGCGCCAGCAGCTTGGGGTGGGGGCAGGGGAACAATGAGCAGTTCTTC.

As concerns this clone: Other DNA sequences in this sample translate to the same CDR3. The chain employs TRBV29-1 and TRBJ2-3; D is unresolved. Germline-derived CDR1 and CDR2 are SQVTM and ANQGSEA. The CDR3 has 12 residues. Trimming removed 0 bases from V and 3 bases from J, with 4 bases in between. The CDR3 region has the DNA TGCAGCGTTGAAGAGGGGACAGATACGCAGTATTTT. Translation gives CSVEEGTDTQYF.